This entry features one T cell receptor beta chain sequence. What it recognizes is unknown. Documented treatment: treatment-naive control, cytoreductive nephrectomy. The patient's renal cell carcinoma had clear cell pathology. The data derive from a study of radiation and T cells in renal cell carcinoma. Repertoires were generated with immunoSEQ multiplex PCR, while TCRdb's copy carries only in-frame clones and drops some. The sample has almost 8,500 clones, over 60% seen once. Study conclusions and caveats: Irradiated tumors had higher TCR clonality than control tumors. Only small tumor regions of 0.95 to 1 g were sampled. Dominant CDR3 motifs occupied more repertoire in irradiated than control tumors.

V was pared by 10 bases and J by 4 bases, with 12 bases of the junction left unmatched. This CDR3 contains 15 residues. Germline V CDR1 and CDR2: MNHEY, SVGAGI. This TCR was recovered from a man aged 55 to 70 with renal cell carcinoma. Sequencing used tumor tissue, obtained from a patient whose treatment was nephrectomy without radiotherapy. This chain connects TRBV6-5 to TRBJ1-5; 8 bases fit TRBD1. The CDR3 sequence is CATRPRDRHNQPQHF. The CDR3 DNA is TGTGCCACCCGACCCCGGGACAGGCATAATCAGCCCCAGCATTTT.